In this sample, the clone carrying this TCR beta chain turned up many times. Its target is not known. This CDR3 is built from 13 residues. Germline V gives CDR1 MNHEY, CDR2 SVGEGT. Trimming stripped 3 bases from V and 7 bases from J, with 7 bases between. Molecular barcoded adaptors covering alpha/delta and beta/gamma chains were used on roughly 400 ng RNA. TCRdb independently ran MiXCR on the reads; one entry per CDR3 protein. The sample has roughly 61,000 distinct CDR3 sequences, roughly an eighth seen once. The sample comes from a study of read filtering for tumor transcriptome and immune sequencing. Turning to the study itself: By R-ISS, stages I, II and III held roughly 8, 16 and 7 patients. Study observations and caveats: Dropping single-read clonotypes raised IR-seq and RNA-seq shared-clonotype correlation.

At the time of active disease, bone marrow was collected from every patient. The sequence was collected from a donor at least 40 years old with multiple myeloma. The V call is TRBV6-2 or TRBV6-3, the J call TRBJ1-6; D is unclear. The sample was a population of CD138-negative cells sorted from bone marrow. As DNA, the CDR3 is TGTGCCAGCAGTTATTTCGGAAATTCACCCCTCCACTTT. Protein product: CASSYFGNSPLHF.